This paragraph covers one T cell receptor beta chain sequence. Its antigen is still unknown. Treatment noted: approximately 18 received Ad26.COV2.S at low or high dose, single or two shots; 5 received placebo; per-sample allocation not given. Vaccine and placebo recipients were sampled on day 63 after the first injection. In germline, CDR1 is MNHEY, CDR2 SVGAGI. J gave up 5 bases and V 5 bases, and 5 bases lay outside the gene matches. The CDR3 sequence is 13 residues long. This sample is part of a study of Ad26.COV2.S vaccination and SARS-CoV-2 variants. General observations from the study: After vaccination, reports described spike-specific CD8+ and CD4+ T cell responses as showing substantial breadth.

The repertoire was sequenced with immunoSEQ multiplex PCR; TCRdb's copy has only in-frame clones and lacks some. The table includes roughly 420,000 clones, 70% to 90% detected once. The sequences come from peripheral blood, collected in a trial of Ad26.COV2.S vaccine versus placebo. The receptor was isolated from a person between 18 and 60 years old who received the Ad26.COV2.S COVID-19 vaccine or a placebo. This sequence joins TRBV6-5 and TRBJ2-5; 7 positions match TRBD2. The CDR3 DNA follows: TGTGCCAGCAGTCCGGGACTAAAGGAGACCCAGTACTTC. Amino acid sequence: CASSPGLKETQYF.